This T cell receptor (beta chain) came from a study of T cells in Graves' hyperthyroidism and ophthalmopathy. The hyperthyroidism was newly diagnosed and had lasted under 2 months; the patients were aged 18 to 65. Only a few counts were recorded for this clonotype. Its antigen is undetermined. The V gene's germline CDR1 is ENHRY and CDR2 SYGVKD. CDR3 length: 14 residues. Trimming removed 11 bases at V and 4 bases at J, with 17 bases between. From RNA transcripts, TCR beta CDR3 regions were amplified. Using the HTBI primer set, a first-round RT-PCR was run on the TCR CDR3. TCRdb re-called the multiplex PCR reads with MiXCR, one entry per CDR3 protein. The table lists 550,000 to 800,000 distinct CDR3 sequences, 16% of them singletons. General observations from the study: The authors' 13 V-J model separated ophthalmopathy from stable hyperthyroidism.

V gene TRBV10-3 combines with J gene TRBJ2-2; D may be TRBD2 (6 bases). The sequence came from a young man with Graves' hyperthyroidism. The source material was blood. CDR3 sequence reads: CAARPGGTTGELFF. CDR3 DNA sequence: TGTGCCGCCAGACCCGGGGGTACCACCGGGGAGCTGTTTTTT.